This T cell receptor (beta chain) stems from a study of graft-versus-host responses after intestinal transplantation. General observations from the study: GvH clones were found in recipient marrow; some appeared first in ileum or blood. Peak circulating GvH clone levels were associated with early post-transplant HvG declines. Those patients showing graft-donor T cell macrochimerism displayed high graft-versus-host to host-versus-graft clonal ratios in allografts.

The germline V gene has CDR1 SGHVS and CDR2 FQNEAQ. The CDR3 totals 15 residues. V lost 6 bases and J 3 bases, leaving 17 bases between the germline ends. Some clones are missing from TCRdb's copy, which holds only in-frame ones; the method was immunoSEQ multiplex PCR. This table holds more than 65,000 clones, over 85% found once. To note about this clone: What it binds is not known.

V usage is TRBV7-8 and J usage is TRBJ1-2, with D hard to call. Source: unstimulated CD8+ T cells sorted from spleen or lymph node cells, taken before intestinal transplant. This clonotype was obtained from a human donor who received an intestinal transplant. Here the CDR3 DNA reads TGTGCCAGCAGTCCCGCATTCCTAGGCTACTATGGCTACACCTTC. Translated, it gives CASSPAFLGYYGYTF.